One and the same sample provided the 4 T cell receptor beta chains below, sequenced in a study of shared clonotypes between healthy human individuals. TCRdb keeps only in-frame clones here, not all; method: immunoSEQ multiplex PCR. The sample contains 1 million to 1.2 million clones, approximately 77% of which appear only once. The sample comprised memory CD4+ T cells from PBMCs. Subset of the sample: CD45RA-negative fraction. These receptors all come from a man younger than 35 in good health. Some clones in this sample may be carry-over from other donors' samples.

This clone was seen a handful of times. Its ends do not fully match the called genes, so a read error is possible. This chain links TRBV2 with TRBJ2-1; D possibly uses TRBD1 or TRBD2 (5 bases each). Germline CDR1 is SNHLY and CDR2 is FYNNEI. The CDR3 length is 13 residues. The DNA for the CDR3 is TGTGTCAGCGAGGGGCTCCTGAGGGGTGAGCAGTTCTTC. Protein sequence: CVSEGLLRGEQFF.

This chain connects TRBV6-1 to TRBJ1-2; the D gene is possibly TRBD1 (6 bases). The CDR3 is 16 residues long. Germline V gene sequence: CDR1 MNHNS, CDR2 SASEGT. V was clipped by 3 bases and J by 6 bases, with 20 bases between them. CDR3 loop: CASSEPTAGGAHGYTF. CDR3 DNA sequence: TGTGCCAGCAGTGAGCCTACCGCGGGGGGGGCGCATGGCTACACCTTC.

The chain combines TRBV30 with TRBJ1-1; a weak D match, TRBD1 (6 bases). Germline assignment: CDR1 GTSNPN and CDR2 SVGIG (reference sequence). The CDR3 sequence is 10 residues long. Trimming pared 4 bases from V and 10 bases from J, leaving 10 bases between. Here the CDR3 reads CAWTGAGAFF. In nucleotides, the CDR3 is TGTGCCTGGACGGGGGCTGGAGCTTTCTTT. Full variable domain (outside the CDR3, taken from reference TRBV30 and TRBJ1-1): SQTIHQWPATLVQPVGSPLSLECTVEGTSNPNLYWYRQAAGRGLQLLFYSVGIGQISSEVPQNLSASRPQDRQFILSSKKLLLSDSGFYLCAWTGAGAFFGQGTRLTVV.

The chain uses TRBV7-6 and TRBJ2-7, with D maybe TRBD2 (6 bases). Trimming took 0 bases from V and 0 from J, leaving 12 bases between them. The V gene's germline CDR1 is SGHVS and CDR2 FNYEAQ. This CDR3 is 16 amino acids long. The DNA of the CDR3 is TGTGCCAGCAGCTTAGCGGCGGCGGGGAGCTCCTACGAGCAGTACTTC. Residues: CASSLAAAGSSYEQYF.